These 2 T cell receptor beta chains were sequenced from one sample in a study of shared clonotypes between healthy human individuals (dated by TCRdb to 2018 to 2020). The method was the immunoSEQ multiplex PCR assay. The clones in this table, taken by TCRdb from immuneACCESS, are in-frame only. Not every clone is retained; where verified, under half of the shortfall comes from an unresolved V gene, and the cause of the rest is unknown. A total of more than 2,000,000 clones appear in this sample, more than 85% of them only once. The ten largest clones add up to around 0.4% of the sample. Specimen: naive CD4+ T cells from PBMCs. The cell subset or site label corresponds to: CD45RA+ positively selected. Every receptor here comes from a man between 18 and 29 years old in good health. Some clones in this sample may be carry-over from other donors' samples.

The chain has TRBV6-4 and TRBJ2-1, with D possibly being TRBD1 or TRBD2 (6 bases each). Germline V lookup: CDR1 MRHNA, CDR2 SNTAGT. This CDR3 spans 11 amino acids. V lost 6 bases to trimming and J lost 7 bases, with 7 bases between them. CDR3 in amino acids: CASRGGNEQFF. CDR3 in DNA: TGTGCCAGCAGAGGGGGGAATGAGCAGTTCTTC.

The V and J genes are TRBV2 and TRBJ2-7; D is uncertain. V was pared by 4 bases and J by 4 bases, with 11 bases between. Germline-derived CDR1 and CDR2 are SNHLY and FYNNEI. The CDR3 extends over 13 amino acids. The CDR3 nucleotides are TGTGCCAGCAGTGCGGTCGCCCCGTACGAGCAGTACTTC. Its translation is CASSAVAPYEQYF.